The entry below describes one T cell receptor beta chain. The antigen it binds to is not known. Base qualities were left out, and no much larger clone turns up one base away. This record belongs to a study of blood T cell repertoires in COVID-19 (TCRdb year 2020). Regarding the research as a whole: Samples from collaborators originated in the United States, Italy and Spain and spanned both the acute and convalescent phases of COVID-19. The material from the prospective study consisted of cDNA or gDNA derived from T cells, B-cell-depleted T cells, or PBMCs. Subjects who had been exposed to COVID-19, were actively infected with it, or had recovered from it provided the deeply sampled blood TCRbeta repertoires that made up the dataset. The repertoires were released in a freely available public database meant as a resource for research on the immune response to SARS-CoV-2. The samples were drawn from two sources: the first 160 participants of the ongoing ImmuneRACE study, and 1,000 to 1,500 subjects contributed by 6 global collaborators. Nearly every sample came with metadata listing a de-identified subject ID, COVID-19 status, age in years and sex. HLA class I and class II types, where available, came from metadata supplied by the sample provider rather than from assay-based typing.

Participants in the prospective study were aged roughly 18 to 100 years, lived in about two dozen United States geographic areas, and enrolled through a virtual design. In the prospective study, participants were assigned to cohorts based on the clinical history participants reported in a screening survey and a study questionnaire. Recovered participants in ImmuneRACE Cohort 3 were defined as having two consecutive negative NP/OP PCR tests, clearance from a healthcare professional, or resolution of symptoms. Each participant in the prospective study had whole blood, serum and a nasopharyngeal or oropharyngeal swab collected by mobile phlebotomists. Participants in the prospective study had the option to provide additional blood draws and questionnaires over a roughly 2-month period. Blood samples from the prospective study were shipped frozen or at room temperature prior to DNA extraction. What the research found in general, with its limitations: The amount of clinical and demographic metadata varied by source and participant and was provided uncurated.

The immunoSEQ Assay, a bias-controlled multiplex PCR, was used to amplify TCRbeta CDR3 regions from genomic DNA. Under the source paper's analysis protocol: The number of nucleated cells in each sample was estimated by amplification of reference gene primers within the assay. To quantify the absolute abundance of each unique TCRbeta CDR3 rearrangement, sequence reads were collapsed and filtered. For each sample, productive Simpson clonality was calculated by taking the square root of Simpson's diversity index across productive rearrangements. In TCRdb, the immuneACCESS table is reduced to in-frame sequences with V and J assigned. These tables do not hold every clone; where another copy was compared, an unresolved V gene accounts for under half, and the others remain unexplained. Clone size and V and J calls were adopted from that table, with D and trimming inferred from the DNA. This sample comprises 150,000 to 200,000 clones, roughly 82% of them detected only once. The ten largest clones add up to 15% of the sample.

The CDR3 measures 14 amino acids from cysteine to phenylalanine. CDR3 DNA only is kept here, 42 bases in frame from base 1. Rearrangement joined TRBV21-1 to TRBJ2-7; the table assigns TRBD1, which was not confirmed against the DNA. TRBV21-1 is a pseudogene. Sequencing was performed on PBMCs or T cells enriched from blood (not recorded which). This TCR was recovered from a man aged 45-60 years who had recovered from COVID-19. The bases are TGTGCCAGCGGGACGACAGGCTTAACCTACGAGCAGTACTTC. The resulting protein is CASGTTGLTYEQYF.